Below, 32 T cell receptor beta chains from the same sample are listed, as sequenced in a study of shared T cell receptors in the human thymus. The protocol was immunoSEQ multiplex PCR, while the TCRdb copy is restricted to in-frame clones and leaves out a portion. The sample has some 760,000 clones; 75% to 90% are singletons. The same sample was also used in a study of human thymus T cells.

The sequencing input was thymocytes. Receptor source: a girl in the first two years of life with a congenital heart defect.

This rearrangement joins TRBV7-9 to TRBJ1-2; maybe TRBD1 (5 bases). Germline-derived CDR1 and CDR2 are SEHNR and FQNEAQ (reference sequence). Trimming shortened V by 2 bases and J by 11 bases, and 12 bases separated the two germline ends. CDR3 length: 12 amino acids. The CDR3 loop reads CASSLIAGLYTF. DNA of the CDR3: TGTGCCAGCAGCTTAATTGCAGGGCTATACACCTTC.

Notes on this clone: Sequence at one end of the junction differs from germline and may be a read error. The rearrangement uses TRBV5-4 and TRBJ2-3; possible D gene TRBD2, 5 bases. This CDR3 is built from 13 residues. Germline CDR1 SGHNT, CDR2 YYREEE (reference sequence). The CDR3 region has the DNA TGTGCCAGCAGCTTGAAAAGGACTCTAAACAAACATTTT. Translation gives CASSLKRTLNKHF.

This clone was observed a single time. The V call is TRBV2, the J call TRBJ2-1; 11 bases agree with TRBD1. There are 15 residues in the CDR3. Germline lookup yields CDR1 SNHLY and CDR2 FYNNEI. Trimming cost V 8 bases and J 0 bases; bases outside gene matches: 3. CDR3 sequence: CASHGTGGSYNEQFF. The DNA for the CDR3 is TGTGCCAGCCATGGGACAGGGGGCTCCTACAATGAGCAGTTCTTC. The whole variable domain, remainder taken from reference TRBV2 and TRBJ2-1, is EPEVTQTPSHQVTQMGQEVILRCVPISNHLYFYWYRQILGQKVEFLVSFYNNEISEKSEIFDDQFSVERPDGSNFTLKIRSTKLEDSAMYFCASHGTGGSYNEQFFGPGTRLTVL.

This clone was recorded once. V and J are TRBV6-5 and TRBJ2-7; D may be TRBD1 (5 bases). The CDR3 covers 14 residues. CDR1 is MNHEY, CDR2 SVGAGI, per germline. Between the trimmed V and J ends, which lost 4 bases and 2 bases, there was a span of 12 bases. For the CDR3, the DNA is TGTGCCAGCAGTTGGGGCTGGGGCGCCTACGAGCAGTACTTC. It codes for CASSWGWGAYEQYF.

The chain joins TRBV5-6 to TRBJ1-1; the D is unclear. The CDR3 is 14 residues long. V was trimmed by 5 bases and J by 6 bases, leaving 17 bases between them. The germline V gene encodes CDR1 SGHDT and CDR2 YYEEEE. CDR3 in DNA: TGTGCCAGCAGTCCCGAGGCATTAGTCGCTGAAGCTTTCTTT. Protein sequence: CASSPEALVAEAFF. Variable domain in full (rest from reference TRBV5-6 and TRBJ1-1): DAGVTQSPTHLIKTRGQQVTLRCSPKSGHDTVSWYQQALGQGPQFIFQYYEEEERQRGNFPDRFSGHQFPNYSSELNVNALLLGDSALYLCASSPEALVAEAFFGQGTRLTVV.

The gene calls are TRBV29-1 and TRBJ2-7; 10 bases line up with TRBD1. This CDR3 comprises 15 residues. V lost 7 bases, J lost 3 bases, and 12 bases stayed unmatched. Germline V gives CDR1 SQVTM, CDR2 ANQGSEA. The CDR3 sequence is CSGSARTGGLYEQYF. The CDR3 region has the DNA TGCAGCGGATCGGCTCGGACAGGGGGGCTCTACGAGCAGTACTTC.

The V gene is TRBV14, the J gene TRBJ2-1, with D possibly being TRBD1 (6 bases). V was cut by 1 base and J by 4 bases, with 14 bases left in between. The CDR3 is 16 amino acids. Germline V CDR1 and CDR2: SGHDN, FVKESK. The CDR3 loop reads CASSQGTGQLYNEQFF. CDR3 DNA: TGTGCCAGCAGCCAAGGAACGGGACAATTGTACAATGAGCAGTTCTTC.

The chain employs TRBV7-9 and TRBJ2-1; 12 bases are a match to TRBD2. The CDR3 runs 17 residues. Germline V lookup: CDR1 SEHNR, CDR2 FQNEAQ (reference sequence). V lost 0 bases and J lost 5; bases outside the gene matches: 5. CDR3 loop: CASSLARTSGVNNEQFF. DNA for the CDR3: TGTGCCAGCAGCTTAGCGCGGACTAGCGGGGTGAACAATGAGCAGTTCTTC.

This rearrangement joins TRBV27 to TRBJ2-2; perhaps TRBD2 as D (7 bases). Trimming shortened V by 5 bases and J by 7 bases, and 23 bases separated the two germline ends. Germline values: CDR1 MNHEY, CDR2 SMNVEV (reference sequence). The CDR3 has 17 residues. The CDR3 here is CASSPDAGGAYLGELFF. The CDR3 nucleotides read TGTGCCAGCAGTCCAGATGCTGGGGGGGCCTATCTCGGGGAGCTGTTTTTT.

V is TRBV11-2 and J is TRBJ1-2, with no clear D. The germline CDR1 and CDR2 sequences are SGHAT and FQNNGV. The V end lost 4 bases, the J end lost 8 bases, and 26 bases lay between the germline ends. The CDR3 length is 17 residues. The CDR3 DNA reads as TGTGCCAGCAGCTCCTACCTCAAGGCGGGCCTCCTTAGCGGCTACACCTTC. Its translation: CASSSYLKAGLLSGYTF.

The rearrangement uses TRBV28 and TRBJ1-5; no reliable D call. The CDR3 length is 14 residues. V lost 6 bases, J lost 3 bases, and 12 bases lay in between. Germline V gene lookup returns CDR1 MDHEN and CDR2 SYDVKM. CDR3 nucleotide sequence: TGTGCCAGCAGAAGCGGACCGTACAATCAGCCCCAGCATTTT. The encoded protein is CASRSGPYNQPQHF.

This chain joins TRBV11-3 and TRBJ2-3, with D maybe TRBD1 (5 bases). V lost 1 base to trimming and J lost 4 bases, with 6 bases between them. Germline CDR1 is SGHNT and CDR2 is YENEEA. The CDR3 contains 13 residues. The CDR3: CASSLGGADTQYF. The CDR3 nucleotides read TGTGCCAGCAGCTTAGGGGGCGCAGATACGCAGTATTTT.

V is TRBV6-1 and J is TRBJ2-1, with D perhaps matching TRBD2 (5 bases). Germline CDR1 MNHNS, CDR2 SASEGT. The ends were cut back, 3 bases at V and 5 bases at J, with 11 bases in the middle. This CDR3 has 14 residues. The CDR3 sequence: CASSESGLNNEQFF. Written as DNA, the CDR3 is TGTGCCAGCAGTGAGTCCGGACTCAACAATGAGCAGTTCTTC.

This rearrangement joins TRBV7-2 to TRBJ1-6; 9 nucleotides agree with TRBD1. V lost 2 bases to trimming and J lost 4 bases; unmatched junction nucleotides: 3. Germline CDR1 SGHTA, CDR2 FQGNSA. This CDR3 spans 16 amino acids. CDR3 DNA: TGTGCCAGCAGCTTACGGACAGGGGTTTATAATTCACCCCTCCACTTT. This translates into CASSLRTGVYNSPLHF.

This clone showed up just a few times. The V and J genes are TRBV10-2 and TRBJ1-2; 7 nucleotides line up with TRBD1. V shed 5 bases and J 3 bases; nucleotides not matched to a gene: 3. Per the germline V gene, CDR1 is WSHSY and CDR2 is SAAADI. The CDR3 is 13 residues long. The CDR3 sequence: CASSPGTDYGYTF. In DNA, the CDR3 is TGCGCCAGCAGTCCGGGGACAGACTATGGCTACACCTTC.

The chain has TRBV5-8 and TRBJ1-4; tentative D call: TRBD1 (5 bases). The CDR3 is 14 residues long. Germline values: CDR1 SGHTS, CDR2 YDEGEE. Deletions cut 2 bases from V and 7 bases from J, with 12 bases between. The CDR3: CASSLASRVEKLFF. DNA for the CDR3: TGTGCCAGCAGCTTAGCCTCCAGGGTTGAAAAACTGTTTTTT.

The chain uses TRBV4-3 and TRBJ1-6; 9 bases are a match to TRBD1. The ends lost 5 bases at V and 6 bases at J; junction bases unmatched: 8. CDR3 length: 16 amino acids. Germline CDR1 is LGHNA and CDR2 is YSLEER. The CDR3, as DNA: TGCGCCAGCAGCACCGGGCCGGGACAGGGTAATTCACCCCTCCACTTT. Protein product: CASSTGPGQGNSPLHF.

The rearrangement uses TRBV27 and TRBJ1-1, with D tentatively TRBD1 (5 bases). The CDR3 is 14 amino acids. The V end lost 7 bases, the J end lost 3 bases, and 15 bases lay between the germline ends. Germline CDR1 reads MNHEY; CDR2 reads SMNVEV (reference sequence). The CDR3 region is CASTRGGRDTEAFF. Written as DNA, the CDR3 is TGTGCCAGCACCCGGGGCGGGAGGGACACTGAAGCTTTCTTT.

The rearrangement links TRBV9 to TRBJ2-1; D not certain. This CDR3 comprises 11 residues. In germline, CDR1 is SGDLS, CDR2 YYNGEE. The V end lost 7 bases, the J end lost 8 bases, and 10 bases lay between the germline ends. For the CDR3, the DNA is TGTGCCAGCGGCAAGTCTTATGAGCAGTTCTTC. This encodes CASGKSYEQFF.

The chain recombines TRBV6-1 with TRBJ1-5; no clear D. The CDR3 is 17 amino acids. Trimming left V 2 bases short and J 1 base short, with 15 bases between. The germline CDR1 and CDR2 sequences are MNHNS and SASEGT. DNA for the CDR3: TGTGCCAGCAGTGAAATCCCGGGAGAGGTGAGCAATCAGCCCCAGCATTTT. It encodes CASSEIPGEVSNQPQHF.

This clone was counted only a few times. The chain couples TRBV5-1 to TRBJ2-6, with D possibly matching TRBD1 (6 bases). The V gene's germline CDR1 is SGHRS and CDR2 YFSETQ. The CDR3 has 17 amino acids. Between the trimmed V and J ends, which lost 7 bases and 3 bases, there was a span of 20 bases. This chain's CDR3 is CASSPLQGPGGANVLTF. The CDR3 bases are TGCGCCAGCTCGCCCCTACAGGGCCCGGGTGGGGCCAACGTCCTGACTTTC.

Only one count was recorded for this clone. The chain recombines TRBV2 with TRBJ1-1, with TRBD1 matching over 7 bases. Germline-derived CDR1 and CDR2 are SNHLY and FYNNEI. This CDR3 is 14 amino acids long. J lost 0 bases, V lost 3 bases, and 1 base had no gene match. This CDR3 is CASSEDRMNTEAFF. In DNA, the CDR3 is TGTGCCAGCAGTGAGGACAGGATGAACACTGAAGCTTTCTTT.

The genes are TRBV12-5 and TRBJ2-5; the D gene is possibly TRBD1 (6 bases). Germline V CDR1 and CDR2: LGHNT, FRNRAP. This CDR3 is 13 amino acids long. The V gene lost 5 bases and the J gene lost 7 bases, with 14 bases spanning the gap. This CDR3 reads CASGTWTETTQYF. DNA of the CDR3: TGTGCTAGTGGTACTTGGACAGAAACGACCCAGTACTTC.

This rearrangement joins TRBV9 to TRBJ2-7; TRBD1 aligns across 7 bases. Looked up from germline, CDR1 is SGDLS and CDR2 is YYNGEE. This CDR3 region has 15 residues. Trimming cost V 0 bases and J 5 bases; bases outside gene matches: 8. The CDR3: CASSVGWRQGHEQYF. CDR3 nucleotides: TGTGCCAGCAGCGTAGGTTGGAGACAGGGACACGAGCAGTACTTC.

The chain is built from TRBV5-8 and TRBJ1-2; D gene ambiguous. The CDR3 totals 15 residues. V was pared by 6 bases and J by 7 bases, with 22 bases between. Looked up from germline, CDR1 is SGHTS and CDR2 is YDEGEE. This CDR3 is CASTHQLGVWGGYTF. In DNA form, the CDR3 reads TGTGCCAGCACCCATCAGCTCGGGGTTTGGGGTGGCTACACCTTC. Full variable domain (remainder filled in from reference TRBV5-8 and TRBJ1-2): EAGVTQSPTHLIKTRGQQATLRCSPISGHTSVYWYQQALGLGLQFLLWYDEGEERNRGNFPPRFSGRQFPNYSSELNVNALELEDSALYLCASTHQLGVWGGYTFGSGTRLTVV.

The V and J genes are TRBV19 and TRBJ1-2; 7 positions agree with TRBD1. The CDR3 is 20 amino acids. Germline values: CDR1 LNHDA, CDR2 SQIVND (reference sequence). V lost 5 bases and J lost 5; bases outside the gene matches: 26. DNA of the CDR3: TGTGCCAGTAGTCCCCCCGGGGACAGTTTAATGTTGGGCCTTCGATATGGCTACACCTTC. This codes for CASSPPGDSLMLGLRYGYTF.

This clone turned up a few times. The rearrangement uses TRBV25-1 and TRBJ2-1; 12 positions match TRBD2. The CDR3 is 18 amino acids. Germline values: CDR1 MGHDK, CDR2 SYGVNS. After removal of 2 bases from V and 4 bases from J, the junction contained 9 bases not matched to a gene. DNA for the CDR3: TGTGCCAGCAGTGAAGCTCGGGCTAGCGGGGGGGCTTACAATGAGCAGTTCTTC. This sequence encodes CASSEARASGGAYNEQFF.

This chain joins TRBV4-1 and TRBJ2-3; a possible D gene is TRBD1 (6 bases). This CDR3 comprises 16 residues. Germline V gene lookup returns CDR1 MGHRA and CDR2 YSYEKL. Trimming left V 4 bases short and J 0 bases short, with 14 bases between. The CDR3 DNA reads TGCGCCAGCAGCCCCCCTAGGGGGTGGAGCACAGATACGCAGTATTTT. The encoded protein is CASSPPRGWSTDTQYF.

The chain combines TRBV14 with TRBJ1-2; 9 nucleotides match TRBD1. Germline CDR1 is SGHDN and CDR2 is FVKESK. V lost 2 bases to trimming and J lost 5 bases; unmatched junction nucleotides: 3. This CDR3 is built from 14 residues. Here the CDR3 reads CASSQQDRGYGYTF. The CDR3 DNA reads as TGTGCCAGCAGCCAACAGGACAGGGGTTATGGCTACACCTTC.

The rearrangement links TRBV5-1 to TRBJ2-7, with 8 bases lining up with TRBD1. Germline CDR1 and CDR2: SGHRS and YFSETQ. The CDR3 length is 14 residues. After removal of 1 base from V and 3 bases from J, the junction contained 3 bases not matched to a gene. CDR3 DNA sequence: TGCGCCAGCAGCTTGACCGGGACAGGCTACGAGCAGTACTTC. This codes for CASSLTGTGYEQYF.

The genes are TRBV29-1 and TRBJ1-4, with a possible D match to TRBD1 (5 bases). CDR3 length equals 12 residues. V lost 2 bases and J 10 bases, leaving 11 bases between the germline ends. Germline V CDR1 and CDR2: SQVTM, ANQGSEA. DNA for the CDR3: TGCAGCGTTGAACAGGCCGGGGGAAAACTGTTTTTT. The encoded protein is CSVEQAGGKLFF.

This clone has a single count. J is TRBJ2-3 and V is TRBV10-2, with 12 bases fitting TRBD2. Trimming cost V 4 bases and J 4 bases; bases outside gene matches: 12. There are 18 residues in the CDR3. Germline V lookup: CDR1 WSHSY, CDR2 SAAADI. Here the CDR3 reads CASSVPLAGGRGADTQYF. CDR3 DNA: TGCGCCAGCAGTGTCCCCCTAGCGGGGGGGCGAGGCGCAGATACGCAGTATTTT.